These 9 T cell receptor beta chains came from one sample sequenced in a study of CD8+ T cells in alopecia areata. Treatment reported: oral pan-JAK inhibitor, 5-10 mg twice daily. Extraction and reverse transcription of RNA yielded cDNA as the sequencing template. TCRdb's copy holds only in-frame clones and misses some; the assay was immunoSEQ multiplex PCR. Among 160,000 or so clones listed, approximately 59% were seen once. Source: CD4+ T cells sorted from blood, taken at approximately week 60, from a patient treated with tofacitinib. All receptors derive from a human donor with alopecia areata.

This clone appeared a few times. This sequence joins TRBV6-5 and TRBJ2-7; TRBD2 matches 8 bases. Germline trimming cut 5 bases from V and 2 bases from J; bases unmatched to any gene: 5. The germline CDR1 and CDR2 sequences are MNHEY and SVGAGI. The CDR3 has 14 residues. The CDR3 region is CASSPAGGAYEQYF. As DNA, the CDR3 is TGTGCCAGCAGTCCGGCGGGAGGAGCCTACGAGCAGTACTTC.

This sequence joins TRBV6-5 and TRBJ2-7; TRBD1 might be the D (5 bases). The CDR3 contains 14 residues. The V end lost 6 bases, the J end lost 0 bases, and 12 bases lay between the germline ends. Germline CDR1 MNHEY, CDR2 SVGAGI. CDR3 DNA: TGTGCCAGCAGGTCGACAGCGATCTCCTACGAGCAGTACTTC. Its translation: CASRSTAISYEQYF.

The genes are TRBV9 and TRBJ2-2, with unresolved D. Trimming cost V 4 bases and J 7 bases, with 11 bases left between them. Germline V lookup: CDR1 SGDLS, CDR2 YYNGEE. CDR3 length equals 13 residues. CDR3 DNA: TGTGCCAGCAGCATCAACCGGCACGGGGAGCTGTTTTTT. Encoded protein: CASSINRHGELFF.

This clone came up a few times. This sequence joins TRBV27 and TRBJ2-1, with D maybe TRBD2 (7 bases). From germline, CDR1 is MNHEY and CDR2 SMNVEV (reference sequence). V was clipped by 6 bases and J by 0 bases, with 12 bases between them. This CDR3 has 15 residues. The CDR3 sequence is CASRRGGGSYNEQFF. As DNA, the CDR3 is TGTGCCAGCAGAAGGGGAGGGGGCTCCTACAATGAGCAGTTCTTC.

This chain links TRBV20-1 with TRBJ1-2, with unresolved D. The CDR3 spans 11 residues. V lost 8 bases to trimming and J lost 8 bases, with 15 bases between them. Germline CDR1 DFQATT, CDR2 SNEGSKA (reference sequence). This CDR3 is CSSTRGRGYTF. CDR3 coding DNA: TGCAGTTCTACCCGCGGTCGGGGCTACACCTTC.

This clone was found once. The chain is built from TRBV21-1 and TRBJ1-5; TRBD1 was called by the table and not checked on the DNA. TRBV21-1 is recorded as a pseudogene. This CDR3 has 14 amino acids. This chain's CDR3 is CASSNQTDNQPQHF. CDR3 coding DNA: TGTGCCAGCAGCAACCAGACAGATAATCAGCCCCAGCATTTT.

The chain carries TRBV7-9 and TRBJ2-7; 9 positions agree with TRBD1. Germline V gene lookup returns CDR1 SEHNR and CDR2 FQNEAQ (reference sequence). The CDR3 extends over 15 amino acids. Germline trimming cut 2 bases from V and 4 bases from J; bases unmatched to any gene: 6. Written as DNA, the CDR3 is TGTGCCAGCAGCTTATCCGACAGGGGGGCTTACGAGCAGTACTTC. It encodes CASSLSDRGAYEQYF.

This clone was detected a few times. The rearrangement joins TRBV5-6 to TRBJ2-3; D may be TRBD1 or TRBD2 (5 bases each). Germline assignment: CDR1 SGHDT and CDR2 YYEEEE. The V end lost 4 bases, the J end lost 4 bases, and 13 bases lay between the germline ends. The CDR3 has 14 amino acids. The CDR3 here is CASSSMGEPDTQYF. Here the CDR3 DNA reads TGTGCCAGCAGCAGTATGGGGGAACCAGATACGCAGTATTTT.

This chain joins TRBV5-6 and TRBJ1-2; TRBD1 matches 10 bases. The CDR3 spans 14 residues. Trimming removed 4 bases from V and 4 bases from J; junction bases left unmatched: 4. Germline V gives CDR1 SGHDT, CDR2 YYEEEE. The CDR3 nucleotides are TGTGCCAGCAGCACCGGGACAGGGGCCTATGGCTACACCTTC. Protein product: CASSTGTGAYGYTF.